This T cell receptor (beta chain) was captured in a study of T cell responses to AZD1222 COVID-19 vaccine. In the study overall: Second doses at about 4 or about 12 weeks were pooled.

TCRdb's table, derived via immunoSEQ multiplex PCR, lists solely in-frame clones and lacks some. The table has roughly 140,000 clones, about 87% seen once; the top ten hold more than 2%. Study outcomes and limitations: Regions 160-218 and 743-854 held dominance among vaccine-associated CD4 TCRs, which spanned spike. The repertoires were collected only after the peak T cell response. Possibly, clonal diversity was underestimated; donors were largely white British and included more females.

Germline lookup yields CDR1 SGDLS and CDR2 YYNGEE. The V end was cut by 3 bases, the J end by 7 bases, with 16 bases between. The length of the CDR3 is 14 residues. Worth noting for this clone: Its antigen is undetermined.

This chain uses TRBV9 with TRBJ1-2; possible D gene TRBD1, 6 bases. Sequenced here: peripheral blood, sampled on day 0 of AZD1222 vaccination. This sequence was found in an adult in good health. The CDR3 DNA is TGTGCCAGCAGCGCTAACCAGGGGATAGGTGGCTACACCTTC. This gives the protein CASSANQGIGGYTF.